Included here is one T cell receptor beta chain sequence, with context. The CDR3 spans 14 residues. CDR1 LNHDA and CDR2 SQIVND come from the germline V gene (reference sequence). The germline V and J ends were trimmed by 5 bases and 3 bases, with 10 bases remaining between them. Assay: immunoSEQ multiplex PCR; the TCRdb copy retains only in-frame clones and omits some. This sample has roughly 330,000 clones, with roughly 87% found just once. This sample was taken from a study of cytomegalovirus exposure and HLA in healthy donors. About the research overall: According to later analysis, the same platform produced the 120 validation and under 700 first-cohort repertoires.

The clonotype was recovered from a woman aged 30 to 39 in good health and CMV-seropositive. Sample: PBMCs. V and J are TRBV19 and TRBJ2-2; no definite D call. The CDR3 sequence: CASSPGSYTGELFF. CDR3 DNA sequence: TGTGCCAGTAGTCCCGGATCGTACACCGGGGAGCTGTTTTTT.